This entry concerns a single T cell receptor beta chain. By how much of the sample it makes up, this clonotype is medium-sized (0.01 to 0.1%). Its antigen is unknown. Base qualities are not at hand, and no much larger clone is one base apart. Using SuperScript III with primers targeting the alpha and beta constant regions, 500 to 550 ng of RNA was reverse transcribed. Separate alpha and beta chain libraries were generated by chain-specific third strand synthesis with multiplexing indices. The protocol used a single primer pair to amplify all rearrangements within a chain, which avoided primer bias, and attached molecular barcodes to each cDNA molecule. T4 RNA Ligase 1 joined purified cDNA to a 5' RACE adapter that carried a random hexamer and the SP2 sequencing primer site. With slow temperature ramps used to favor optimal annealing, second strand synthesis was primed from the SP2 site with Phusion polymerase. Joined together, two random hexamer sequences that had both been added before amplification formed the 12-nucleotide barcode of each molecule. P5 and P7 adapter elements plus a second index were added in a short first PCR, which was followed by a roughly 25-cycle amplification PCR with P5s and P7 primers. The libraries went through roughly 27 PCR cycles in total, were quantified on a Qubit, were sized on a Bioanalyzer, and were diluted to approximately 4.2 nM. Sequencing of the normalized libraries was done on an Illumina MiSeq using 2 x 250 paired-end kits. Reverse transcription reactions were cleaned up on MinElute columns and eluted into approximately 10 ul Tris-Cl. Adapter ligations were incubated for around 20 hours at 16 degrees C and subsequently purified with AMPure XP beads at a 1:1 ratio. Concerning the study's data processing: A modified Decombinator processed the demultiplexed FASTQ files and output V, J, insert and barcode information. Sequences that shared a barcode but differed from the dominant sequence were treated as errors and discarded, and barcodes were clustered at Levenshtein distance 3 and counted to estimate the original cDNA molecules. The R packages ineq, vegan, igraph and RCytoscape were used for downstream analyses, with IMGT nomenclature and CDR3 definitions applied. V gene usage was calculated across distinct sequences, with every TCR tallied a single time to avoid skew from clonal expansion. Whenever two unique CDR3 amino acid sequences within a donor differed by a single Levenshtein edit, similarity networks linked them. In the repertoires, a search was made for a compiled set of published HIV-specific CDR3s (about 97 alpha, 700 or so beta) and CMV-specific CDR3s (roughly 13 alpha, some 250 beta). Random subsampling to size-matched repertoires demonstrated that the decreased diversity in patients did not result from their lower sequence numbers. The public sequencing data were trimmed at Q25 with fastp and processed into clonotypes with MiXCR by TCRdb, which kept only in-frame beta chains. Every distinct CDR3 protein forms one entry, paired with its most common genes and DNA. None of the V and J calls come from the authors' own analysis; TCRdb made them. A total of 9,500 to 13,000 distinct CDR3 sequences appear in this sample, around 4.9% of them only once. Jointly, the top ten make up just over 14% of the sample.

The data were obtained in a study of HIV-infected patients and healthy controls (dated by TCRdb to 2014 to 2015). Regarding the study in general: CD4 counts were modestly but significantly increased in about 90% of the 16 patients after three months of therapy, but they remained below normal ranges. The CD4:CD8 ratio rose slightly, whereas CD8 counts showed no consistent shift during early therapy. After a further year of therapy, viral load was undetectable in all patients, having already become undetectable in most of the 16 patients by the second bleed. Patients lacked overall T-cell lymphocytopenia, and total CDR3 counts per chain did not differ significantly from controls. The study tested whether deep TCR repertoire sequencing of HIV patients' small blood samples could capture immune perturbation and reconstitution. Results and caveats for the whole study, not just this receptor: The observed differences in diversity could not be explained by the slight differences in age and sex profiles between the study cohorts. During therapy, HIV-associated CDR3s significantly decreased in frequency, while CMV-associated CDR3s did not change significantly, though most became more frequent. Sequencing depth was restricted by the use of whole blood, which also prevented the dynamics of distinct T-cell subpopulations from being separated. The apparent post-therapy recovery of the Gini index in HIV-infected patients was not reproduced in size-matched repertoire data. By Jaccard index and by the count of highly shared sequences, healthy controls shared more CDR3s between individuals than HIV+ patients did. Oligoclonality may be reflected in the significantly higher mean Gini indices of HIV-infected repertoires compared with controls. A major limit on how widely the findings apply, in the view of the authors, was that only sixteen HIV-infected individuals were processed. The pairing of alpha and beta chains was not determined in the samples. Mean usage differed significantly between HIV-infected patients and controls for eight alpha and eight beta V genes. MAIT cell alpha-chain CDR3s were found at high frequency in healthy controls but were severely depleted in HIV+ repertoires. Roughly threefold more distinct CDR3s and higher Shannon diversity were observed in healthy control repertoires than in untreated HIV+ repertoires. Comparisons were complicated by unequal numbers of distinct sequences between patients and controls, and rare events from HIV-infected data were overweighted by size-matching. Donor HLA types were not determined in the study.

Since whole blood was used without any cell fractionation, the repertoire reflected all peripheral T cells in unsorted form. For RNA extraction, around 2.5 ml of peripheral blood was collected into Tempus tubes. The first sixteen eligible patients were processed from the enrolled HIV-infected adults, who had not yet received antiretroviral therapy and were about to begin treatment. Patients were deemed ineligible for enrollment if they had febrile or AIDS-related illness, tumors, hepatitis B or C coinfection, immunomodulatory therapy, recent vaccination or treatment interruptions. Residual genomic DNA was removed with the TURBO-DNase kit and globin mRNA was depleted with GLOBINclear. Pretreatment blood was drawn from HIV-infected patients immediately prior to the initiation of antiretroviral therapy. The source was blood, collected before antiretroviral therapy. The sequence derives from an adult with HIV infection.

The nucleotide sequence reads as follows: TGTGCCAGCAGCTTAGGCTTAGGGGGACGGACCTACGAGCAGTACTTC. It specifies CASSLGLGGRTYEQYF. The rearranged segments are TRBV7-9 and TRBJ2-7; TRBD1 might be the D gene, on 6 matching bases. The germline V gene (reference sequence) gives CDR1 as SEHNR and CDR2 as FQNEAQ. The V end loses 1 base and the J end loses 2 bases, and a stretch of 15 bases separates them. The CDR3 numbers 16 residues from cysteine through phenylalanine. CDR3 DNA is the only sequence kept; it has 48 bases, read in frame from the first base.